The T cell receptor (beta chain) described here comes from a study of T cells expressing NK-cell markers. The CDR3 spans 11 residues. Germline values: CDR1 SQVTM, CDR2 ANQGSEA. TCRdb re-called the 5' RACE reads and gives one entry per CDR3 protein, without DNA. This sample lists around 100,000 distinct CDR3 sequences; its ten largest clones have approximately 17%. The J gene is TRBJ2-7, the V gene TRBV29-1; TCRdb proposes TRBD1, but this gene call is untestable without DNA. What was sequenced was blood T cells: a sorted CD56 or NKG2C T cell subset, CD4+ or CD8+ T cells, or bulk PBMC T cells (not recorded which). This clonotype originated in a woman between 18 and 75 years old in good health. The CDR3 region is CSVEGGDEQYF.